Listed below are T cell receptor beta chains from one sample, sequenced in a study of T cell repertoires in cytomegalovirus infection. TCRdb itself ran the reads through MiXCR, one entry per CDR3 protein. This sample has about 76,000 distinct CDR3 sequences, with 3.7% found just once. Sequencing was carried out using PBMCs. All receptors come from a human donor in good health (CMV status not recorded). Some clones in this sample may be carry-over from other donors' samples. CDR3s include the opening cysteine and the closing phenylalanine or tryptophan. A D gene is named only where the DNA matches it firmly. Not every row has a clone size; where given, it reads once, few, many or a size class.

V	size	J	D	CDR3	DNA
TRBV7-2	many	TRBJ1-5	-	CASSRTLKDQPQHF	TGTGCCAGCAGTCGGACATTAAAAGATCAGCCCCAGCATTTT
TRBV4-3	many	TRBJ2-3	TRBD2	CASSQDLYRPRGGPDTQYF	TGCGCCAGCAGCCAAGATCTTTATCGGCCGCGGGGGGGCCCAGATACGCAGTATTTT
TRBV5-4	many	TRBJ1-2	-	CASSPFSTVFNGYTF	TGTGCCAGCAGCCCATTCTCGACGGTCTTCAATGGCTACACCTTC
TRBV7-2	many	TRBJ1-3	-	CASSLRPPGLGNTIYF	TGTGCCAGCAGCTTACGTCCCCCAGGTCTTGGAAACACCATATATTTT
TRBV6-8	many	TRBJ2-1	TRBD1	CASRGTAYNEQFF	TGTGCCAGCAGAGGGACAGCATACAATGAGCAGTTCTTC
TRBV25-1	many	TRBJ1-3	-	CASSASRGGSGNTIYF	TGTGCCAGCAGTGCTTCGAGGGGCGGCTCTGGAAACACCATATATTTT
TRBV25-1	few	TRBJ1-1	-	CASSEVGHAFF	TGTGCCAGCAGTGAAGTGGGGCATGCTTTCTTT
TRBV7-8	many	TRBJ1-1	TRBD1	CASSLEKGAGTEAFF	TGTGCCAGCAGCTTAGAGAAGGGGGCGGGCACTGAAGCTTTCTTT
TRBV12-3/TRBV12-4	many	TRBJ1-2	TRBD1	CASSQAQGAGGYTF	TGTGCCAGCAGTCAGGCTCAGGGGGCGGGAGGCTACACCTTC
TRBV20-1	many	TRBJ2-7	TRBD1	CSALGTARYEQYF	TGCAGTGCTCTCGGGACAGCTAGATACGAGCAGTACTTC
TRBV4-3	many	TRBJ2-7	-	CASSQERFRDREQYF	TGCGCCAGCAGCCAAGAAAGATTCAGGGACCGCGAGCAGTACTTC
TRBV4-2	many	TRBJ1-2	-	CASSQGPGINYGYTF	TGTGCCAGCAGCCAAGGTCCCGGTATCAACTATGGCTACACCTTC
TRBV29-1	many	TRBJ1-3	-	CSVITRHSGNTIYF	TGCAGCGTTATCACAAGGCACTCTGGAAACACCATATATTTT
TRBV18	many	TRBJ2-7	-	CASSPQESEQYF	TGTGCCAGCTCACCACAGGAGTCCGAGCAGTACTTC
TRBV28	-	TRBJ1-6	-	CASSFEENSPLHF	TGTGCCAGCAGTTTCGAGGAAAATTCACCCCTCCACTTT
TRBV2	many	TRBJ2-7	-	CAGQGPSYEQYF	TGTGCCGGTCAGGGGCCCTCCTACGAGCAGTACTTC
TRBV6-5	many	TRBJ2-7	TRBD2	CASSETSGGLYEQYF	TGTGCCAGCAGTGAGACTAGCGGGGGTTTATACGAGCAGTACTTC
TRBV10-3	many	TRBJ1-1	-	CAISYSGATEAFF	TGTGCCATCAGCTATTCGGGGGCCACTGAAGCTTTCTTT
TRBV20-1	many	TRBJ2-7	-	CSASSGILGGYEQYF	TGCAGTGCTAGTAGTGGCATCTTAGGGGGTTACGAGCAGTACTTC
TRBV28	many	TRBJ1-1	-	CASSSGDGRGTEAFF	TGTGCCAGCAGTTCGGGGGACGGGAGGGGCACTGAAGCTTTCTTT
TRBV6-6	many	TRBJ2-1	-	CASSWVWGWIDEQFF	TGTGCCAGCAGTTGGGTCTGGGGTTGGATCGATGAGCAGTTCTTC
TRBV12-3/TRBV12-4	many	TRBJ1-6	-	CASSLKQNSPLHF	TGTGCCAGCAGTTTAAAGCAGAATTCACCCCTCCACTTT
TRBV20-1	many	TRBJ1-6	-	CSPTVGPMNTYNSPLHF	TGCAGCCCTACCGTAGGCCCCATGAACACCTATAATTCACCCCTCCACTTT
TRBV29-1	-	TRBJ1-1	-	CSARETANTEAFF	TGCAGCGCTCGAGAGACGGCGAACACTGAAGCTTTCTTT
TRBV4-1	many	TRBJ1-4	-	CASSQDLVRDKLFF	TGCGCCAGCAGCCAAGATCTTGTCCGTGATAAACTGTTTTTT
TRBV5-6	many	TRBJ2-3	-	CASSRRSATDTQYF	TGTGCCAGCAGCCGTCGTTCGGCAACAGATACGCAGTATTTT
TRBV6-5	many	TRBJ2-1	-	CASSYSKRSSSYNEQFF	TGTGCCAGCAGTTACTCGAAGAGGAGTAGCTCCTACAATGAGCAGTTCTTC
TRBV29-1	many	TRBJ2-1	-	CSVITGAEQFF	TGCAGCGTAATAACAGGAGCAGAGCAGTTCTTC
TRBV12-3/TRBV12-4	many	TRBJ2-3	-	CASSYPETERTDTQYF	TGTGCCAGCAGTTACCCAGAAACAGAGCGCACAGATACGCAGTATTTT
TRBV28	many	TRBJ2-7	-	CASSPPADYEQYF	TGTGCCAGCAGTCCCCCGGCGGACTACGAGCAGTACTTC
TRBV12-3/TRBV12-4	many	TRBJ2-2	TRBD1	CATQTGDTGELFF	TGTGCCACCCAGACAGGGGATACCGGGGAGCTGTTTTTT
TRBV6-2/TRBV6-3	many	TRBJ2-1	-	CASSFARTPSVNEQFF	TGTGCCAGCAGTTTCGCTAGGACCCCGTCGGTCAATGAGCAGTTCTTC
TRBV12-3/TRBV12-4	many	TRBJ1-1	-	CASSSTGTTEAFF	TGTGCCAGCAGTTCAACCGGGACCACTGAAGCTTTCTTT
TRBV7-6	many	TRBJ1-3	-	CASSLQPSGNTIYF	TGTGCCAGCAGCTTACAGCCCTCTGGAAACACCATATATTTT
TRBV6-1	many	TRBJ1-2	TRBD1	CASSGTENYGYTF	TGTGCCAGCAGCGGGACAGAGAACTATGGCTACACCTTC
TRBV7-8	many	TRBJ1-2	-	CASSLAGGGYTF	TGTGCCAGCAGCTTAGCCGGCGGAGGCTACACCTTC
TRBV12-3/TRBV12-4	many	TRBJ2-1	TRBD2	CASRSDLRGTSNEQFF	TGTGCCAGCAGATCAGATCTAAGGGGGACTAGCAATGAGCAGTTCTTC
TRBV7-2	many	TRBJ1-1	-	CASSASRWTEAFF	TGTGCCAGCAGCGCGTCCCGGTGGACTGAAGCTTTCTTT
TRBV2	many	TRBJ2-3	TRBD1	CATQGGQGATDTQYF	TGTGCCACCCAAGGGGGACAGGGGGCGACAGATACGCAGTATTTT
TRBV28	many	TRBJ2-7	TRBD2	CAVRAGVNEQYF	TGTGCCGTCCGGGCGGGGGTAAACGAGCAGTACTTC
TRBV28	many	TRBJ2-7	-	CASSKGGNEQYF	TGTGCCAGCAGTAAAGGGGGGAACGAGCAGTACTTC
TRBV11-2	many	TRBJ1-1	-	CASSLVGPNTEAFF	TGTGCCAGCAGCCTCGTAGGACCGAACACTGAAGCTTTCTTT
TRBV12-3/TRBV12-4	many	TRBJ1-2	-	CASSLLGRDYGYTF	TGTGCCAGCAGTTTACTGGGAAGGGACTATGGCTACACCTTC
TRBV20-1	many	TRBJ2-7	-	CSASGRAWNAAYF	TGCAGTGCTAGCGGTCGGGCCTGGAACGCTGCGTACTTC
TRBV28	many	TRBJ1-3	-	CASSSAHGTSGNTIYF	TGTGCCAGCAGTTCGGCACACGGAACCTCTGGAAACACCATATATTTT
TRBV28	many	TRBJ2-7	-	CASSFNLGVTASYEQYF	TGTGCCAGCAGTTTCAATTTGGGGGTGACTGCTTCCTACGAGCAGTACTTC
TRBV7-7	many	TRBJ1-2	-	CASSFRSGRADGYTF	TGTGCTAGCAGCTTCCGTAGTGGCAGGGCGGATGGCTACACCTTC
TRBV14	many	TRBJ1-2	TRBD1	CASSGVPGQRLNGYTF	TGTGCCAGCAGCGGTGTTCCGGGACAGCGGTTGAATGGCTACACCTTC
TRBV7-2	many	TRBJ2-3	TRBD2	CASSPGLAGGTDTQYF	TGTGCCAGCAGCCCGGGACTAGCGGGGGGGACAGATACGCAGTATTTT
TRBV4-3	many	TRBJ2-7	TRBD1	CASSQDLGRGNEQYF	TGCGCCAGCAGCCAAGATCTGGGCAGGGGGAACGAGCAGTACTTC
TRBV7-2	many	TRBJ2-1	-	CASSSRPPGVDYNEQFF	TGTGCCAGCAGCTCCCGGCCCCCAGGGGTGGACTACAATGAGCAGTTCTTC
TRBV19	many	TRBJ2-7	TRBD2	CASSTSVSTSGYYEQYF	TGTGCCAGTAGTACGTCCGTTTCGACTAGCGGATACTACGAGCAGTACTTC
TRBV7-2	many	TRBJ2-3	-	CASSPQVGHTDTQYF	TGTGCCAGCAGTCCCCAGGTCGGACACACAGATACGCAGTATTTT
TRBV7-6	many	TRBJ1-1	-	CASSLYLGAGGTEAFF	TGTGCCAGCAGCTTATACTTGGGCGCCGGGGGGACTGAAGCTTTCTTT
TRBV7-2	many	TRBJ2-3	-	CASSFRRQEYTDTQYF	TGTGCCAGCAGCTTTCGAAGACAGGAGTACACAGATACGCAGTATTTT
TRBV29-1	many	TRBJ2-6	-	CSVGEDSSGANVLTF	TGCAGCGTTGGGGAAGATTCCTCTGGGGCCAACGTCCTGACTTTC
TRBV7-2	many	TRBJ2-7	-	CASSLEYGLHEQYF	TGTGCCAGCAGCTTAGAATACGGCTTACACGAGCAGTACTTC
TRBV6-5	many	TRBJ1-2	-	CASSYGQNYGYTF	TGTGCCAGCAGTTACGGTCAGAACTATGGCTACACCTTC
TRBV7-2	many	TRBJ2-1	TRBD1	CASSSPPGQGNAEQFF	TGTGCCAGCAGCTCGCCCCCCGGACAGGGAAACGCTGAGCAGTTCTTC